The clone carrying this TCR beta chain was counted only a few times. Antigen unknown. J was trimmed by 3 bases and V by 5 bases; bases with no gene match: 6. Germline loops: CDR1 SGHVS, CDR2 FQNEAQ. The CDR3 totals 14 residues. This PCR relied on a set of 60 Vbeta primers and 13 Jbeta primers. Sequencing used immunoSEQ multiplex PCR; TCRdb keeps in-frame clones, though not all of them. Here the sample spans approximately 140,000 clones, just under 65% being singletons. This record belongs to a study of cytomegalovirus exposure and HLA in healthy donors. Study-level points and caveats: Certain sequence variants were highly shared and formed a cluster, and this cluster was likely a sequencing artifact. A missense DCLRE1C variant was associated with V- and J-gene trimming of TCR beta chains in a later analysis, and an independent cohort replicated the association. The analysis excluded some indistinguishable V segments, including TRBV6-2 and TRBV6-3.

The rearrangement links TRBV7-8 to TRBJ1-2; 7 bases match TRBD1. Sequencing input: PBMCs. The source is a woman aged 55-69 years in good health and CMV-seropositive. The CDR3 DNA follows: TGTGCCAGCAGCGTACAGGGGCCCGACTATGGCTACACCTTC. This sequence encodes CASSVQGPDYGYTF.